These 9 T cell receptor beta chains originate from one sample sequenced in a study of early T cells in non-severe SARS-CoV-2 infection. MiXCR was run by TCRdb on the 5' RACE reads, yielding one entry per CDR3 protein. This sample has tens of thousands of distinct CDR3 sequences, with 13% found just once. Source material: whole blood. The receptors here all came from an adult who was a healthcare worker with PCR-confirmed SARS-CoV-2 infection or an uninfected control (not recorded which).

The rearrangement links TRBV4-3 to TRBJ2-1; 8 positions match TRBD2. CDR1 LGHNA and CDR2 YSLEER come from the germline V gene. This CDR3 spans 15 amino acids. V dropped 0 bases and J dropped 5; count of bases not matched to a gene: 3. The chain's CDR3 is CASSQDSGSNNEQFF. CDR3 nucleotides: TGCGCCAGCAGCCAAGACAGCGGGAGTAACAATGAGCAGTTCTTC.

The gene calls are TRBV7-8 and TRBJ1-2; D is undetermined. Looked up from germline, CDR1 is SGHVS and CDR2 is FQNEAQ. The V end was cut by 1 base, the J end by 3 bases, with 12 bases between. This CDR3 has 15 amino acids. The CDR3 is CASSLGSASYYGYTF. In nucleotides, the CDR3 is TGTGCCAGCAGCTTAGGCAGCGCCTCATACTATGGCTACACCTTC.

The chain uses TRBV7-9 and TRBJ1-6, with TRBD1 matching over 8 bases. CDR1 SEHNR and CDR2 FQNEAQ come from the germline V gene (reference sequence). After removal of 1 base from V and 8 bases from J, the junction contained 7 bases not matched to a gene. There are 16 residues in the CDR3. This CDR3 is CASSLVWDRRDSPLHF. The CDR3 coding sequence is TGTGCCAGCAGCTTAGTGTGGGACAGGAGGGATTCACCCCTCCACTTT.

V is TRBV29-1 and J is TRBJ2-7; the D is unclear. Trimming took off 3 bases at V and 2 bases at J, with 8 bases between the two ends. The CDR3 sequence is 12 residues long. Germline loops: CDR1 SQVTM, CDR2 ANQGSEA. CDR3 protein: CSVEGLTYEQYF. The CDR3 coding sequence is TGCAGCGTTGAGGGCCTAACCTACGAGCAGTACTTC.

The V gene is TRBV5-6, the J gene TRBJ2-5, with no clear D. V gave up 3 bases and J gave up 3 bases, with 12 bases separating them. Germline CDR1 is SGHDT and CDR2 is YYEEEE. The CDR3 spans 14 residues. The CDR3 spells CASSSPTGEETQYF. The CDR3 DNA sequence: TGTGCCAGCAGCTCCCCGACTGGAGAAGAGACCCAGTACTTC.

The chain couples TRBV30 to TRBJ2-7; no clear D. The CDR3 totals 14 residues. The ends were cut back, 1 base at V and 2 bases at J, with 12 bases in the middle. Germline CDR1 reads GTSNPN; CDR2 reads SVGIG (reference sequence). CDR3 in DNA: TGTGCCTGGAGTGGCCTGAGTTTGGCCTACGAGCAGTACTTC. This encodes CAWSGLSLAYEQYF.

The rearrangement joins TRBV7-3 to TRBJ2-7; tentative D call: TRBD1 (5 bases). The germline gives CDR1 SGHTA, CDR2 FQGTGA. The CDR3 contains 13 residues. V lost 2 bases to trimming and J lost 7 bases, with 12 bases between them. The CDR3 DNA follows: TGTGCCAGCAGCTTACCCCCCGCAGGGGAGCAGTACTTC. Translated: CASSLPPAGEQYF.

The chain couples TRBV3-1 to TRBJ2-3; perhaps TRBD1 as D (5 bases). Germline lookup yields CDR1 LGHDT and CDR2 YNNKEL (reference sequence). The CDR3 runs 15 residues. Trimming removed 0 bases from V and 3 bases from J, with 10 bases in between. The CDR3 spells CASSQDPRQTDTQYF. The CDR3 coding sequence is TGTGCCAGCAGCCAAGATCCGCGACAGACAGATACGCAGTATTTT.

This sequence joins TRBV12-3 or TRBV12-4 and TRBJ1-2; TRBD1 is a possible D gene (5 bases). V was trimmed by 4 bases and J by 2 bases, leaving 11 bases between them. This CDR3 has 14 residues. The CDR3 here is CASSSAGLNYGYTF. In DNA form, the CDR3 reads TGTGCCAGCAGTTCGGCGGGGCTGAACTATGGCTACACCTTC.